What follows is one T cell receptor (beta chain) and its context. Authors' data handling: Estimates of nucleated cell counts were drawn from the amplification of reference gene primers. Only in-frame clones appear in the TCRdb table, and some are missing; sequencing was by immunoSEQ multiplex PCR. V and J calls and clone size are copied from that table; D and trimming were computed from the DNA. The repertoire holds tens of thousands of clones, 88% seen once, with around 5% in the top ten. The germline V and J ends were trimmed by 9 bases and 1 base, with 21 bases remaining between them. The CDR3 is 16 residues long. The V gene's germline CDR1 is MNHEY and CDR2 SMNVEV (reference sequence). The sample belongs to a study of blood T cell repertoires in COVID-19. Background on the study: The study drew acute and convalescent COVID-19 samples from the United States, Italy and Spain. PBMCs, B-cell-depleted T cells, or T cells provided the cDNA or gDNA that made up the material.

The sequenced sample consisted of peripheral blood. The source is a woman aged 80 or over with active COVID-19. The chain joins TRBV27 to TRBJ2-5; the D gene is possibly TRBD1 (7 bases). The CDR3 DNA reads as TGTGCCAGTTGTCCCGGGGGACAGATCTTCCAAGAGACCCAGTACTTC. This encodes CASCPGGQIFQETQYF.